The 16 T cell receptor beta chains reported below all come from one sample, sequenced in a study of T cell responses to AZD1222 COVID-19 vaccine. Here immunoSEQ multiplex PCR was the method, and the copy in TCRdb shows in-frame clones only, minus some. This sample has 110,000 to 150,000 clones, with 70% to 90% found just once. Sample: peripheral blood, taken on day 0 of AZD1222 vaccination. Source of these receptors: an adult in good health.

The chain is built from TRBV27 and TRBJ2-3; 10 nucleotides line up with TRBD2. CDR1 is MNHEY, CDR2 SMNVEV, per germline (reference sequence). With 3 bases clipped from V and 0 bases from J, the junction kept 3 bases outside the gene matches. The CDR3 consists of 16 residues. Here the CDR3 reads CASSFLAGASTDTQYF. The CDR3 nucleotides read TGTGCCAGCAGTTTTCTAGCGGGGGCTAGCACAGATACGCAGTATTTT.

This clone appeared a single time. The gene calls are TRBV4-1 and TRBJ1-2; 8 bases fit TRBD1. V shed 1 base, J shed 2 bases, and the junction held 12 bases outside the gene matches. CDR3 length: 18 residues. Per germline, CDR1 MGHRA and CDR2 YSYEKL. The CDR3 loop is CASSQVRLLWDRNYGYTF. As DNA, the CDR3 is TGCGCCAGCAGCCAAGTAAGGCTATTGTGGGACAGGAACTATGGCTACACCTTC.

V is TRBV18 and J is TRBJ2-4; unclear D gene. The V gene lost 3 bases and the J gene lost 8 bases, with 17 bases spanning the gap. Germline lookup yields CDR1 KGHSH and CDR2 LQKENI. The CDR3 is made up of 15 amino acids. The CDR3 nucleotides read TGTGCCAGCTCACCCCCCGCCAACGGAGCCCACATTCAGTACTTC. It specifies CASSPPANGAHIQYF. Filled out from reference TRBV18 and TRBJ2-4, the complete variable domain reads NAGVMQNPRHLVRRRGQEARLRCSPMKGHSHVYWYRQLPEEGLKFMVYLQKENIIDESGMPKERFSAEFPKEGPSILRIQQVVRGDSAAYFCASSPPANGAHIQYFGAGTRLSVL.

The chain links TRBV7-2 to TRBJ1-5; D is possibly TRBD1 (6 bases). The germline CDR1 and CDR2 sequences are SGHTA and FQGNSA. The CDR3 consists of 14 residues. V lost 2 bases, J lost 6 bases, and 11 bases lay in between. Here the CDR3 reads CASSLWGGGQPQHF. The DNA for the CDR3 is TGTGCCAGCAGCTTATGGGGGGGCGGTCAGCCCCAGCATTTT.

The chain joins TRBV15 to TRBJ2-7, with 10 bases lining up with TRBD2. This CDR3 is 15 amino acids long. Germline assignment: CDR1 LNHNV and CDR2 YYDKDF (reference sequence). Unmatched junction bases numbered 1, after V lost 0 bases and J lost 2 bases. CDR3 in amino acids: CATSRDTSGAYEQYF. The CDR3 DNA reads TGTGCCACCAGCAGAGATACTAGCGGGGCCTACGAGCAGTACTTC.

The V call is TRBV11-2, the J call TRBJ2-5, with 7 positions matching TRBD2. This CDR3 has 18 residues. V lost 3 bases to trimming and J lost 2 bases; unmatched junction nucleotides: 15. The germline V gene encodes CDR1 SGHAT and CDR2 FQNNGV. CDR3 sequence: CASSFPRGGGPPQETQYF. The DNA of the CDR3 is TGTGCCAGCAGCTTTCCCCGGGGCGGGGGACCCCCACAAGAGACCCAGTACTTC.

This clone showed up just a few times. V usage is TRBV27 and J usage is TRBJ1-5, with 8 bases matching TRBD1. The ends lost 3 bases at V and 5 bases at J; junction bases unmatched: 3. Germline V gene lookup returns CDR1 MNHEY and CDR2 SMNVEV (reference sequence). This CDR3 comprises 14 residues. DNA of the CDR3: TGTGCCAGCAGTTTTGGGACAGGCCATCAGCCCCAGCATTTT. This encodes CASSFGTGHQPQHF.

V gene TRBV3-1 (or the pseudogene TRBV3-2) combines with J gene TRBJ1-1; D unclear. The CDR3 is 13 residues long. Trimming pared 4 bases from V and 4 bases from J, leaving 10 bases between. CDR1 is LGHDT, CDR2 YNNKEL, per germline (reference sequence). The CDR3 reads CASSLGIATEAFF. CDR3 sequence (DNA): TGTGCCAGCAGCCTAGGGATTGCCACTGAAGCTTTCTTT.

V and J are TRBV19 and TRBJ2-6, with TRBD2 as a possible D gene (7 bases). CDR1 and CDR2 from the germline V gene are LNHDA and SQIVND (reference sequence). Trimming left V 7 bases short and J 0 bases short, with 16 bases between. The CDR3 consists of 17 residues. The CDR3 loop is CASTRGGVLSGANVLTF. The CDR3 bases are TGTGCCAGTACCCGAGGGGGGGTACTCTCTGGGGCCAACGTCCTGACTTTC.

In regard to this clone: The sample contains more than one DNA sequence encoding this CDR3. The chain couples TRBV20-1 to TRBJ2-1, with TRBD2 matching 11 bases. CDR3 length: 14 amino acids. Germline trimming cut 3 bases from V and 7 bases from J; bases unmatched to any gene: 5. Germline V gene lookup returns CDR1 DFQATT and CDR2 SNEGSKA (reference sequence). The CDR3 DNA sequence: TGCAGTGCTAGTAGAACTAGCGGGAGAAATGAGCAGTTCTTC. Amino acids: CSASRTSGRNEQFF.

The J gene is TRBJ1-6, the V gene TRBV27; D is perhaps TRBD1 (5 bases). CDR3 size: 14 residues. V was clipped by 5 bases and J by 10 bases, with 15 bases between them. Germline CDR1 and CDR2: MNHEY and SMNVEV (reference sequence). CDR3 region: CASSLGQIPSPLHF. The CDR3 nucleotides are TGTGCCAGCAGTCTGGGGCAGATACCATCACCCCTCCACTTT.

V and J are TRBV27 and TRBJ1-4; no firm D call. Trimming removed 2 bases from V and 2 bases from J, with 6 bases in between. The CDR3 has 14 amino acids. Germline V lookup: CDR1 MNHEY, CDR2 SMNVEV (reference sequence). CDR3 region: CASSLMSTNEKLFF. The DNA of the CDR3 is TGTGCCAGCAGTTTAATGAGCACTAATGAAAAACTGTTTTTT.

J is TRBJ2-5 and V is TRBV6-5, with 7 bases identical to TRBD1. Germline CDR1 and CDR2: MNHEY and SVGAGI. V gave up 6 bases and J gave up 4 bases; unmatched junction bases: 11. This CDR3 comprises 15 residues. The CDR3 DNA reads TGTGCCAGCAGCAGGGCCAGGGGGTGGTTAGAGACCCAGTACTTC. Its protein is CASSRARGWLETQYF.

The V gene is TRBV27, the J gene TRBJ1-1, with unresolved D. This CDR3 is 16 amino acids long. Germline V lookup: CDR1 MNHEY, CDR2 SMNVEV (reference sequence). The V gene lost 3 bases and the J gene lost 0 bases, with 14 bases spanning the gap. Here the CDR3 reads CASSLVSGRLNTEAFF. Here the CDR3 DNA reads TGTGCCAGCAGTTTGGTCTCCGGGAGATTGAACACTGAAGCTTTCTTT.

CDR3 sequence reads: CASSLSGGKQFF. The CDR3 DNA sequence: TGTGCCAGCAGTTTATCTGGGGGGAAGCAGTTCTTC. The chain uses TRBV27 and TRBJ2-1; maybe TRBD2 (6 bases). From germline, CDR1 is MNHEY and CDR2 SMNVEV (reference sequence). The CDR3 totals 12 residues. The germline V and J ends were trimmed by 0 bases and 11 bases, with 8 bases remaining between them.

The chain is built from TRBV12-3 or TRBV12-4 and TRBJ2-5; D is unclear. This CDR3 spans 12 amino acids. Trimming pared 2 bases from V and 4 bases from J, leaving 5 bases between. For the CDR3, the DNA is TGTGCCAGCAGTTTAAACCGAGAGACCCAGTACTTC. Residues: CASSLNRETQYF.